The next 23 T cell receptor beta chains were all read from a single sample in a study of a mutant IDH1 vaccine in newly diagnosed glioma. Time point of the sample: week 11, during vaccination. Alongside topical imiquimod, each dose of vaccine comprised 300 ug of mutant IDH1 20-mer peptide. Antigen specificity for these receptors is unknown. Method: immunoSEQ multiplex PCR; TCRdb's copy keeps in-frame clones and lacks some. Found here are 20,000 to 30,000 clones, around 77% of them singletons; the top ten hold roughly 9.5%. The sequenced sample was PBMCs, obtained from a glioma patient whose treatment included an IDH1 peptide vaccine. The receptors here all came from a woman aged 18-29 years with glioma.

The chain combines TRBV6-1 with TRBJ2-5; D may match TRBD1 or TRBD2 (5 bases each). Germline V CDR1 and CDR2: MNHNS, SASEGT. The CDR3 totals 15 residues. With 2 bases removed from V and 2 bases from J, the gap between germline ends came to 12 bases. CDR3 bases: TGTGCCAGCAGTGAATATCCAGGGAGTCAAGAGACCCAGTACTTC. It specifies CASSEYPGSQETQYF.

This clone is categorized as medium-sized. The chain links TRBV28 to TRBJ2-5, with no clear D. The CDR3 extends over 15 amino acids. Germline V gene data show CDR1 as MDHEN and CDR2 as SYDVKM. V was clipped by 4 bases and J by 1 base, with 13 bases between them. The CDR3 loop reads CASSYEVESQETQYF. The CDR3 DNA is TGTGCCAGCAGTTACGAGGTGGAGAGCCAAGAGACCCAGTACTTC.

This chain connects TRBV11-2 to TRBJ2-7, with TRBD2 as a possible D gene (6 bases). Trimming took off 0 bases at V and 5 bases at J, with 11 bases between the two ends. Germline CDR1 is SGHAT and CDR2 is FQNNGV. The length of the CDR3 is 14 residues. CDR3 residues: CASSLDAGRNEQYF. The DNA of the CDR3 is TGTGCCAGCAGCTTAGATGCAGGGAGGAACGAGCAGTACTTC.

This clone showed up just once. The V call is TRBV6-5, the J call TRBJ2-7; D is possibly TRBD1 (5 bases). Per germline, CDR1 MNHEY and CDR2 SVGAGI. This CDR3 contains 16 residues. Trimming pared 0 bases from V and 5 bases from J, leaving 17 bases between. The CDR3 loop reads CASSYSGMVRGNEQYF. Here the CDR3 DNA reads TGTGCCAGCAGTTACTCGGGGATGGTTAGGGGAAACGAGCAGTACTTC.

The genes are TRBV6-6 and TRBJ2-2, with 7 nucleotides matching TRBD1. CDR3 length: 16 residues. Germline-derived CDR1 and CDR2 are MNHNY and SVGAGI (reference sequence). V lost 4 bases, J lost 4 bases, and 9 bases stayed unmatched. CDR3 region: CASSLGQSSGTGELFF. In DNA, the CDR3 is TGTGCCAGCAGTTTGGGACAGTCCAGTGGCACCGGGGAGCTGTTTTTT.

The rearrangement joins TRBV7-3 to TRBJ2-3, with TRBD2 matching over 12 bases. The ends lost 0 bases at V and 0 bases at J; junction bases unmatched: 4. The CDR3 is 18 amino acids. Germline V gene data show CDR1 as SGHTA and CDR2 as FQGTGA. In DNA form, the CDR3 reads TGTGCCAGCAGCTTAACCCGGACTAGCGGGACTAGCACAGATACGCAGTATTTT. Translation gives CASSLTRTSGTSTDTQYF.

The chain joins TRBV9 to TRBJ2-7; D perhaps matches TRBD1 (6 bases). Germline assignment: CDR1 SGDLS and CDR2 YYNGEE. The CDR3 length is 15 residues. V was clipped by 3 bases and J by 4 bases, with 17 bases between them. Here the CDR3 reads CASSAHTQGPYEQYF. In nucleotides, the CDR3 is TGTGCCAGCAGCGCCCACACACAGGGCCCATACGAGCAGTACTTC.

The rearrangement joins TRBV5-1 to TRBJ1-2, with D maybe TRBD1 (6 bases). This CDR3 has 13 residues. CDR1 is SGHRS and CDR2 is YFSETQ in the germline V gene. The V and J ends lost 4 bases and 3 bases respectively, with 10 bases between them. This CDR3 reads CASSQGGDYGYTF. For the CDR3, the DNA is TGCGCCAGCAGCCAAGGGGGGGACTATGGCTACACCTTC.

The chain couples TRBV5-6 to TRBJ2-7; tentatively, D is TRBD1 or TRBD2 (5 bases each). CDR3 size: 12 residues. The V gene's germline CDR1 is SGHDT and CDR2 YYEEEE. V lost 3 bases, J lost 2 bases, and 6 bases lay in between. Here the CDR3 reads CASSSGPYEQYF. The CDR3, as DNA: TGTGCCAGCAGCTCGGGGCCCTACGAGCAGTACTTC.

V and J are TRBV18 and TRBJ1-1, with a weak D call TRBD1 (6 bases). Trimming cost V 4 bases and J 7 bases, with 10 bases left between them. CDR3 length equals 12 residues. The germline V gene encodes CDR1 KGHSH and CDR2 LQKENI. This CDR3 is CASSLSRGEAFF. The DNA for the CDR3 is TGTGCCAGCTCACTGAGCAGGGGTGAAGCTTTCTTT.

The CDR3 sequence: CASSEEPGQGAGYTF. CDR3 DNA sequence: TGTGCCAGCAGTGAAGAACCGGGACAGGGGGCCGGCTACACCTTC. This sequence joins TRBV6-1 and TRBJ1-2, with 12 nucleotides matching TRBD1. V was clipped by 1 base and J by 8 bases; unmatched bases: 5. The germline V gene encodes CDR1 MNHNS and CDR2 SASEGT. This CDR3 contains 15 residues.

The chain is built from TRBV7-9 and TRBJ2-7, with a weak D call TRBD1 (6 bases). The germline gives CDR1 SEHNR, CDR2 FQNEAQ (reference sequence). The CDR3 is made up of 13 amino acids. V shed 7 bases and J shed 2 bases, with 12 bases lying between them. DNA of the CDR3: TGTGCCAGCACCGGGGACAAGACCTACGAGCAGTACTTC. It translates to CASTGDKTYEQYF.

A single count supports this clone. The genes are TRBV5-1 and TRBJ1-2, with D perhaps TRBD1 (6 bases). This CDR3 is built from 14 residues. Germline CDR1 reads SGHRS; CDR2 reads YFSETQ. Trimming removed 7 bases from V and 5 bases from J, with 18 bases in between. CDR3 loop: CASGGAAKIYGYTF. The CDR3 DNA reads TGCGCCAGCGGGGGCGCGGCTAAGATTTATGGCTACACCTTC.

This sequence joins TRBV6-5 and TRBJ2-5; TRBD1 matches at 8 bases. CDR3 length: 16 residues. Germline CDR1 reads MNHEY; CDR2 reads SVGAGI. Germline trimming cut 4 bases from V and 7 bases from J; bases unmatched to any gene: 14. For the CDR3, the DNA is TGTGCCAGCAGTTTCTTTACCGGGACAGGCTCAGGGACCCAGTACTTC. As protein: CASSFFTGTGSGTQYF.

This sequence joins TRBV5-4 and TRBJ2-7; D unclear. There are 15 residues in the CDR3. V lost 6 bases to trimming and J lost 4 bases, with 20 bases between them. The germline V gene encodes CDR1 SGHNT and CDR2 YYREEE (reference sequence). The CDR3 here is CASTSPESGQYEQYF. Here the CDR3 DNA reads TGTGCCAGCACCTCGCCAGAGTCGGGTCAATACGAGCAGTACTTC.

The J gene is TRBJ2-7, the V gene TRBV15, with 15 nucleotides matching TRBD2. After removal of 1 base from V and 3 bases from J, the junction contained 7 bases not matched to a gene. The CDR3 runs to 18 residues. Germline V CDR1 and CDR2: LNHNV, YYDKDF (reference sequence). The CDR3 DNA reads TGTGCCACCAGCAGAGGAGGGACTAGCGGGGGGCGGGACTACGAGCAGTACTTC. It translates to CATSRGGTSGGRDYEQYF.

This chain connects TRBV9 to TRBJ2-2, with TRBD1 as a possible D gene (6 bases). CDR1 is SGDLS and CDR2 is YYNGEE in the germline V gene. Trimming pared 2 bases from V and 8 bases from J, leaving 13 bases between. The CDR3 consists of 14 residues. The CDR3 sequence: CASSVHSRGGELFF. The CDR3 nucleotides read TGTGCCAGCAGCGTCCACTCCAGGGGTGGGGAGCTGTTTTTT.

V usage is TRBV28 and J usage is TRBJ2-7, with D possibly being TRBD1 (6 bases). V lost 5 bases and J 9 bases, leaving 23 bases between the germline ends. CDR1 and CDR2 from the germline V gene are MDHEN and SYDVKM. This CDR3 has 15 residues. The CDR3 DNA follows: TGTGCCAGCAGTAGGGGATGGGGGTTAGAAGGGGGGCAGTACTTC. This encodes CASSRGWGLEGGQYF.

The CDR3 spells CASSFPQGVNTEAFF. The CDR3 DNA is TGTGCCAGCAGCTTTCCCCAGGGGGTGAACACTGAAGCTTTCTTT. The chain joins TRBV7-8 to TRBJ1-1; 7 bases are shared with TRBD1. CDR1 is SGHVS, CDR2 FQNEAQ, per germline. The J segment lost 0 bases and the V segment lost 3 bases, leaving 4 bases of the junction unmatched. This CDR3 spans 15 amino acids.

The chain carries TRBV14 and TRBJ1-4; D is ambiguous. The germline gives CDR1 SGHDN, CDR2 FVKESK. Deletions cut 1 base from V and 0 bases from J, with 9 bases between. The CDR3 has 16 amino acids. The chain's CDR3 is CASSQAATSTNEKLFF. The CDR3, as DNA: TGTGCCAGCAGCCAAGCGGCAACTTCAACTAATGAAAAACTGTTTTTT.

The genes are TRBV2 and TRBJ1-1; no firm D call. Per the germline V gene, CDR1 is SNHLY and CDR2 is FYNNEI. The length of the CDR3 is 13 residues. Trimming removed 6 bases at V and 1 base at J, with 9 bases between. CDR3 residues: CASSQESNTEAFF. The CDR3 nucleotides read TGTGCCAGCAGCCAAGAGTCGAACACTGAAGCTTTCTTT.

The chain links TRBV4-2 to TRBJ2-2, with unresolved D. The germline gives CDR1 LGHNA, CDR2 YNFKEQ. CDR3 length equals 12 residues. Trimming cost V 4 bases and J 5 bases, with 5 bases left between them. The CDR3 coding sequence is TGTGCCAGCAGCCCAGATACCGGGGAGCTGTTTTTT. Encoded protein: CASSPDTGELFF.

This chain joins TRBV6-1 and TRBJ1-2; D gene uncertain. The CDR3 length is 12 residues. V was trimmed by 1 base and J by 3 bases, leaving 3 bases between them. The V gene's germline CDR1 is MNHNS and CDR2 SASEGT. In DNA form, the CDR3 reads TGTGCCAGCAGTGAAGGCGACTATGGCTACACCTTC. It specifies CASSEGDYGYTF.